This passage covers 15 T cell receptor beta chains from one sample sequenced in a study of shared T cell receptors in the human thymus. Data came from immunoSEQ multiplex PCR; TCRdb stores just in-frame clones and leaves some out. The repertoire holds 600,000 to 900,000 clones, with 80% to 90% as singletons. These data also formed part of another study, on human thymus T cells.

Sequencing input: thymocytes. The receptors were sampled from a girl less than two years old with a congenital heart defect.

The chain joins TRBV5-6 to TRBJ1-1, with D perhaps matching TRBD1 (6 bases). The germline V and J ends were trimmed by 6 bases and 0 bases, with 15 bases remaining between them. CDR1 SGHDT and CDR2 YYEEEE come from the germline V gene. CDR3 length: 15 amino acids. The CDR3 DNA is TGTGCCAGCACCCTACAGAGGGGGATGAACACTGAAGCTTTCTTT. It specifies CASTLQRGMNTEAFF.

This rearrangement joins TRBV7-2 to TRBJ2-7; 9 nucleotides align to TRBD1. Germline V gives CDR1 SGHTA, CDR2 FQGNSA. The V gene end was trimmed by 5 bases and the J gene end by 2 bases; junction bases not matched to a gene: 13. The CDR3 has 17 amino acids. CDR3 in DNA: TGTGCCAGCAGCCGACCTAGCCGGGACAGGGCCGCCTACGAGCAGTACTTC. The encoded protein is CASSRPSRDRAAYEQYF.

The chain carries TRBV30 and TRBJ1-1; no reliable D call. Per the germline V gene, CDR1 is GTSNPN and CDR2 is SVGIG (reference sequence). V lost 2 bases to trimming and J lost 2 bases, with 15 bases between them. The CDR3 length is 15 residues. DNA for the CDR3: TGTGCCTGGAGTCGAGAGGGTTCCCGCAACACTGAAGCTTTCTTT. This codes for CAWSREGSRNTEAFF.

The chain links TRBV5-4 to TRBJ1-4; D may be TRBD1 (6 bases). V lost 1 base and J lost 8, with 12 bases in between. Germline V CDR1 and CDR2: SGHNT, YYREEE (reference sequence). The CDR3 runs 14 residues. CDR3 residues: CASSLFRGGEKLFF. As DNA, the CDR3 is TGTGCCAGCAGCTTGTTCAGGGGAGGGGAAAAACTGTTTTTT.

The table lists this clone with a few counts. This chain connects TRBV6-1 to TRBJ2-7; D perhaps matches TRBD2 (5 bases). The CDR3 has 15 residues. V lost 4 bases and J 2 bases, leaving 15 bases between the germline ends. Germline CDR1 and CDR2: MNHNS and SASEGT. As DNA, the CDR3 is TGTGCCAGCAGTGGAGTAGTGAGGGATCCCTACGAGCAGTACTTC. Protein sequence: CASSGVVRDPYEQYF.

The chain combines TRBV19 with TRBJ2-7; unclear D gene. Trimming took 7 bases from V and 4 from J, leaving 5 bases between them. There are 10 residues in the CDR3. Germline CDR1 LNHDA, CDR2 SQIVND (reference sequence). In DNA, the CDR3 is TGTGCCAGTAACTATTACGAGCAGTACTTC. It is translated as CASNYYEQYF.

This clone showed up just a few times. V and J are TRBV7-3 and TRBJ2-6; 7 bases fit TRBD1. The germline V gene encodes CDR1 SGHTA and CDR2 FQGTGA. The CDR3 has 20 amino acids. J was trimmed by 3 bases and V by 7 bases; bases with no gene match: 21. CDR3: CASTLGRGGGRTHGANVLTF. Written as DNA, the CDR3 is TGTGCCAGCACCCTGGGACGAGGGGGCGGAAGAACCCATGGGGCCAACGTCCTGACTTTC. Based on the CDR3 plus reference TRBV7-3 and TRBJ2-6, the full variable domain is GAGVSQTPSNKVTEKGKYVELRCDPISGHTALYWYRQSLGQGPEFLIYFQGTGAADDSGLPNDRFFAVRPEGSVSTLKIQRTERGDSAVYLCASTLGRGGGRTHGANVLTFGAGSRLTVL.

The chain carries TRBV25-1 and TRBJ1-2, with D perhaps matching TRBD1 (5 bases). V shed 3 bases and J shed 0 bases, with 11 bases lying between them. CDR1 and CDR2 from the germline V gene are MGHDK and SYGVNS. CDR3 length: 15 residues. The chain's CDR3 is CASSDGDSANYGYTF. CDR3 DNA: TGTGCCAGCAGTGACGGGGACTCAGCTAACTATGGCTACACCTTC.

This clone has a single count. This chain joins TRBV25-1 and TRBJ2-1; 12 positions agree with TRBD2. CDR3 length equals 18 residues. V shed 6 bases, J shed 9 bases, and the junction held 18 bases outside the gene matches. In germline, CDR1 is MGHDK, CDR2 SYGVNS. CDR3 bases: TGTGCCAGCAGCGTTACTGCCAGGTCTAGCGGGGGGGCCTGTGAGCAGTTCTTC. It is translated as CASSVTARSSGGACEQFF.

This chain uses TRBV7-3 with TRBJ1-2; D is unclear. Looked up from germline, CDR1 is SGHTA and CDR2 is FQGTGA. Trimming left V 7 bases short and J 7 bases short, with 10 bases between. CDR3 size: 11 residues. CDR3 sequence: CASTGRSGYTF. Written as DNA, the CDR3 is TGTGCCAGCACGGGGAGGTCTGGCTACACCTTC.

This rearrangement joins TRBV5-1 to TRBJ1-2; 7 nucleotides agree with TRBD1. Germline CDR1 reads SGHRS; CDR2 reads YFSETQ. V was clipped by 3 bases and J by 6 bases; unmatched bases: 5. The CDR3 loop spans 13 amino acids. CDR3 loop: CASSYRQGHGYTF. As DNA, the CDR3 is TGCGCCAGCAGCTACAGACAGGGACATGGCTACACCTTC.

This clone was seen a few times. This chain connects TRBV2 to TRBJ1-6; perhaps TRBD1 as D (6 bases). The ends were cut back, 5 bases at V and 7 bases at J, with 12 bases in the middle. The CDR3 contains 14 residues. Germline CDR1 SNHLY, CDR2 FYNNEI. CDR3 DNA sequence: TGTGCCAGCAGTTCAGGGGTTTCCAATTCACCCCTCCACTTT. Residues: CASSSGVSNSPLHF.

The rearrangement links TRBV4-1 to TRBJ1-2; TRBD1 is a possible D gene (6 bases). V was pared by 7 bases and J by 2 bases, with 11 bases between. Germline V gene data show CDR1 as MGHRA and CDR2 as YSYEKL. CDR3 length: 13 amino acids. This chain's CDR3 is CASTQGRNYGYTF. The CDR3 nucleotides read TGCGCCAGCACCCAGGGGCGAAACTATGGCTACACCTTC.

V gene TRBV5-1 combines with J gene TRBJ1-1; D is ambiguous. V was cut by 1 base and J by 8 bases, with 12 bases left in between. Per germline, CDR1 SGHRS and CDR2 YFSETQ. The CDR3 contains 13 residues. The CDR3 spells CASSLIHGVEAFF. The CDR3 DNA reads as TGCGCCAGCAGCTTGATTCATGGAGTGGAAGCTTTCTTT.

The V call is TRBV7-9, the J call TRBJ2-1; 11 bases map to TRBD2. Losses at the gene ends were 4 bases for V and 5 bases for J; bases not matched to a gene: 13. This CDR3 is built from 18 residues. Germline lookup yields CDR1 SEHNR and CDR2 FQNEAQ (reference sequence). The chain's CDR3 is CASSSGTSGAMSDNEQFF. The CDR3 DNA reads TGTGCCAGCAGCTCCGGGACTAGCGGAGCTATGTCCGACAATGAGCAGTTCTTC.